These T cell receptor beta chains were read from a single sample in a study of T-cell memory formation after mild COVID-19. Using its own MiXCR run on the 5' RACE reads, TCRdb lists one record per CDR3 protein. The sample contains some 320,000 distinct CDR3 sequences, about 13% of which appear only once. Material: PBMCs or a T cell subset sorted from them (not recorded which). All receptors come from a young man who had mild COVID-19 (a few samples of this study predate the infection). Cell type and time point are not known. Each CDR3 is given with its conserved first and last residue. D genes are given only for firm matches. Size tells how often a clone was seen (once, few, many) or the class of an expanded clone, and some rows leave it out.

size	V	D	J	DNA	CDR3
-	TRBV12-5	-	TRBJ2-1	TGTGCTAGTGGATTCGGGGCTGGGTACAATGAGCAGTTCTTC	CASGFGAGYNEQFF
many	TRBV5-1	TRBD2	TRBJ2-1	TGCGCCAGCAGCCCGACTAGCGGGGGGGCAGGGACCTACAATGAGCAGTTCTTC	CASSPTSGGAGTYNEQFF
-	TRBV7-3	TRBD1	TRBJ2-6	TGTGCCAGCAGCCCACAGGGGGCATCCCTCTCTGGGGCCAACGTCCTGACTTTC	CASSPQGASLSGANVLTF
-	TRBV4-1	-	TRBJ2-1	TGCGCCAGCAGCCAAGTAGGGTTATCAAGCAATGAGCAGTTCTTC	CASSQVGLSSNEQFF
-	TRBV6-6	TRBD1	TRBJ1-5	TGTGCCAGCAGTCGATCTACAGGGGGAAATCAGCCCCAGCATTTT	CASSRSTGGNQPQHF
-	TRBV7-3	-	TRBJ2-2	TGTGCCAGCGGGCAGGAGAACACCGGGGAGCTGTTTTTT	CASGQENTGELFF
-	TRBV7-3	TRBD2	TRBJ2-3	TGTGCCAGCAGCTTATTAGCGGGGCCCGGCGGAGATACGCAGTATTTT	CASSLLAGPGGDTQYF
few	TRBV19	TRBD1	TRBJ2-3	TGTGCCAGTAGACCCAGGGGGCATGGTGCGGATACGCAGTATTTT	CASRPRGHGADTQYF
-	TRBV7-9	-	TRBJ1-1	TGTGCCAGCAGCTTCGAAGGGTACACTGAAGCTTTCTTT	CASSFEGYTEAFF
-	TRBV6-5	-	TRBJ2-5	TGTGCCAGCAGTTACAGTAGATGGGTAGAAGAGACCCAGTACTTC	CASSYSRWVEETQYF
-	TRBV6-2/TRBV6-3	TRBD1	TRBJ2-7	TGTGCCAGCAGTAACCGGGACAGGGGGCGTAGTATCCCCTACGAGCAGTACTTC	CASSNRDRGRSIPYEQYF
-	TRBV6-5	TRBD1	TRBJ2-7	TGTGCCAGCAGTTACACTGACAGGGAAGCCTACGAGCAGTACTTC	CASSYTDREAYEQYF
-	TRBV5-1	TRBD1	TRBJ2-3	TGCGCCAGCAGCTTGTACGCAGGGGGCAGGGATACGCAGTATTTT	CASSLYAGGRDTQYF
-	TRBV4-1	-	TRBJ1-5	TGCGCCAGCAGCCAGGGGTTTAGCAATCAGCCCCAGCATTTT	CASSQGFSNQPQHF
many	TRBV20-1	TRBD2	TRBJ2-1	TGCAGTGCAGACACTAGCGGGGGGGCTAATGAGCAGTTCTTC	CSADTSGGANEQFF
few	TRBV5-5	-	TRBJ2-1	TGTGCCAGCGGGATGGGGAATGAGCAGTTCTTC	CASGMGNEQFF
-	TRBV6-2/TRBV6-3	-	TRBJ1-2	TGTGCCACCCGGGACGGGAAAGCTAACTATGGCTACACCTTC	CATRDGKANYGYTF
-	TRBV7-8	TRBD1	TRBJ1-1	TGTGCCAGCAGCTTATCCCCGACAGGGGCTGAAGCTTTCTTT	CASSLSPTGAEAFF